This TCR beta chain was observed in a study of cytomegalovirus exposure and HLA in healthy donors. Study context: The Caucasian-associated ancestry cluster contained around four fifths of the approximately 390 genotyped donors. Study-wide results and caveats: Sequencing depth roughly uniform across donors was assumed in presence/absence analyses. In vitro testing confirmed three CMV-associated chains as specific for CMV antigens.

As to this clone: No antigen is known for it.

Primers: 60 Vbeta forward and 13 Jbeta reverse. Sequenced by immunoSEQ multiplex PCR; TCRdb stores in-frame clones only, minus some. The sample contains around 180,000 clones, about 78% of which appear only once. V lost 0 bases to trimming and J lost 4 bases, with 12 bases between them. CDR3 length equals 15 residues. Germline lookup yields CDR1 SGDLS and CDR2 YYNGEE. The chain employs TRBV9 and TRBJ2-3; D perhaps matches TRBD1 (6 bases). The sequence came from a woman aged 50 to 60 in good health and CMV-seropositive. Sequencing input: PBMCs. DNA of the CDR3: TGTGCCAGCAGCGTAGCTGGGGGCAATTCAGATACGCAGTATTTT. This gives the protein CASSVAGGNSDTQYF. The full variable domain, in which reference TRBV9 and TRBJ2-3 provide the parts outside the CDR3, is DSGVTQTPKHLITATGQRVTLRCSPRSGDLSVYWYQQSLDQGLQFLIQYYNGEERAKGNILERFSAQQFPDLHSELNLSSLELGDSALYFCASSVAGGNSDTQYFGPGTRLTVL.